Listed below are T cell receptor beta chains from one sample, sequenced in a study of CD8+ T cells in alopecia areata. The table came from immunoSEQ multiplex PCR; TCRdb's copy has only in-frame clones and leaves some out. This repertoire shows about 210,000 clones, around 66% found once; its top ten account for more than 3.5%. Sequencing was performed on CD4+ T cells sorted from blood, taken at week 4, from a patient treated with tofacitinib. All receptors come from a human donor with alopecia areata. Each CDR3 is given without its conserved first and last residue.

TRBV18	TRBJ2-5	ASSPRQGEETQY
TRBV29-1	TRBJ1-1	SVPGGSTEAF
TRBV6-5	TRBJ2-5	ASSYSSTQY
TRBV30	TRBJ2-1	AWSVLANSYNEQF
TRBV18	TRBJ2-7	ASSPRVLTYEQY
TRBV5-6	TRBJ2-1	ASSLSYRDGEQF
TRBV11-2	TRBJ2-2	ASSLRVGGLVHGELF
TRBV14	TRBJ2-5	ASSPRWGRQTQY
TRBV11-2	TRBJ2-5	ASSLASAGGLQETQY
TRBV30	TRBJ2-7	AWTSGGHIYEQY
TRBV14	TRBJ2-7	ASSQSPEQY
TRBV5-1	TRBJ1-2	ASSLDRTNYGYT
TRBV5-6	TRBJ1-4	ASSFVRGGDEKLF
TRBV19	TRBJ1-1	ASKRTNMNTEAF
TRBV30	TRBJ1-3	ACPNSGNTIY
TRBV18	TRBJ1-1	ASSRGEDTEAF
TRBV5-1	TRBJ1-1	ASSLGTLGFNTEAF
TRBV30	TRBJ1-5	AWSARVGDQPQH
TRBV27	TRBJ2-7	ASSLRAGGPDEQY
TRBV27	TRBJ2-2	ASSYQAGNTGELF
TRBV30	TRBJ2-7	AWGEGNEQY
TRBV5-4	TRBJ2-6	ASSLAGATGANVLT
TRBV29-1	TRBJ2-2	SGRQGRDTGELF
TRBV19	TRBJ1-6	ASSRRPPQTPLH
TRBV11-2	TRBJ2-7	ASRTPGQGSHEQY
TRBV4-3	TRBJ1-4	ASSFRREREKLF
TRBV29-1	TRBJ1-1	SVGQTLNTEAF
TRBV15	TRBJ1-5	ATSRGPADSQPQH
TRBV5-6	TRBJ2-1	ASSFQGLNNEQF
TRBV18	TRBJ2-5	ASSPAASGQETQY
TRBV30	TRBJ2-6	AWSVSWGLSSGANVLT
TRBV27	TRBJ1-5	ASSTDSFNQPQH
TRBV27	TRBJ1-5	ASSLNGHQPQH